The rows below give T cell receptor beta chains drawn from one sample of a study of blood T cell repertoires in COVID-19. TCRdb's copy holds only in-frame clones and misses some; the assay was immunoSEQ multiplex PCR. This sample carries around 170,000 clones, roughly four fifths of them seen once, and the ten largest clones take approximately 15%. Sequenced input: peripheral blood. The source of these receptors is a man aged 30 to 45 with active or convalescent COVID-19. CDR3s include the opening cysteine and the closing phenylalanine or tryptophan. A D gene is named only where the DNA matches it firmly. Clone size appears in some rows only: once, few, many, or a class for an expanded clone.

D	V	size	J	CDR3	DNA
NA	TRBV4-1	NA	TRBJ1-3	CASSQASPSGSHGNTIYF	TGCGCCAGCAGCCAAGCGTCCCCCTCAGGGTCCCACGGAAACACCATATATTTT
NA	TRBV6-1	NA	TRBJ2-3	CASSEAIPGLKGDTQYF	TGTGCCAGCAGTGAGGCTATTCCGGGCCTAAAGGGGGATACGCAGTATTTT
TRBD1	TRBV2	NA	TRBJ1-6	CASSLDREDPYNSPLHF	TGTGCCAGCAGCCTGGACAGGGAGGACCCCTATAATTCACCCCTCCACTTT
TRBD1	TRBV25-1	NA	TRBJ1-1	CASSASGTGERDTEAFF	TGTGCCAGCAGTGCCTCCGGGACAGGGGAGAGGGACACTGAAGCTTTCTTT
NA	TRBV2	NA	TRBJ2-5	CATYGVRETQYF	TGTGCCACCTACGGGGTTCGGGAGACCCAGTACTTC
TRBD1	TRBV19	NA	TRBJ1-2	CASTLRPGGKGVYGYTF	TGTGCCAGTACCCTTCGGCCAGGGGGGAAGGGGGTCTATGGCTACACCTTC
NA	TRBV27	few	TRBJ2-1	CASSSTHNEQFF	TGTGCCAGCAGTTCTACCCACAATGAGCAGTTCTTC
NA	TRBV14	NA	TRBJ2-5	CASSHRIQETQYF	TGTGCCAGCAGCCACAGGATACAAGAGACCCAGTACTTC
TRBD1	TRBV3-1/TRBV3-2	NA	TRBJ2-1	CASSQVRGRPEQFF	TGTGCCAGCAGCCAAGTTAGGGGGCGGCCTGAGCAGTTCTTC
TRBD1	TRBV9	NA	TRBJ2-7	CASSVGQGAYEQYF	TGTGCCAGCAGCGTAGGGCAGGGGGCCTACGAGCAGTACTTC
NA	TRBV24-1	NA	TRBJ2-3	CATSGTTVGPHQTTQYF	TGTGCCACCAGTGGCACTACCGTTGGCCCGCACCAGACTACGCAGTATTTT
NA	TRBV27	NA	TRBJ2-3	CASSLLVGPTTDTQYF	TGTGCCAGCAGTTTATTGGTCGGTCCTACGACAGATACGCAGTATTTT
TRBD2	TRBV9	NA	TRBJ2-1	CASSVGGPLAGGISYNEQFF	TGTGCCAGCAGCGTAGGAGGTCCGCTAGCGGGAGGGATCTCCTACAATGAGCAGTTCTTC
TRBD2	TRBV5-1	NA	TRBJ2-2	CASFRLAGGPNTGELFF	TGCGCCAGCTTTAGGCTAGCGGGAGGGCCAAACACCGGGGAGCTGTTTTTT
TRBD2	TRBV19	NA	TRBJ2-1	CASTFGLAGEQFF	TGTGCCAGTACCTTCGGGCTAGCGGGAGAGCAGTTCTTC
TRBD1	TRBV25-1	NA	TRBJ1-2	CASSEYGTGYGYTF	TGTGCCAGCAGTGAATATGGGACAGGCTATGGCTACACCTTC
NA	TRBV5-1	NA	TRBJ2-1	CASSLEGFVYNEQFF	TGCGCCAGCAGCTTGGAGGGGTTCGTGTACAATGAGCAGTTCTTC
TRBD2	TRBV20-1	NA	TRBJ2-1	CSAASGGEQFF	TGCAGTGCCGCTAGCGGGGGGGAGCAGTTCTTC
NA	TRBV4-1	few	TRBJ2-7	CASSQQLSYEQYF	TGCGCCAGCAGCCAACAACTGTCCTACGAGCAGTACTTC
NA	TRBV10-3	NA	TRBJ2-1	CAISESGQQLAYNEQFF	TGTGCCATCAGTGAGTCGGGCCAGCAATTGGCATACAATGAGCAGTTCTTC
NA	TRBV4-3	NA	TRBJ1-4	CASSQDRGYEKLFF	TGCGCCAGCAGCCAGGACCGAGGGTATGAAAAACTGTTTTTT
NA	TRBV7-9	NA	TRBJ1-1	CASGDVRGGTEAFF	TGTGCCAGCGGGGATGTACGGGGAGGCACTGAAGCTTTCTTT
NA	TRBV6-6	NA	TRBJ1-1	CASSYWDMNTEAFF	TGTGCCAGCAGTTACTGGGACATGAACACTGAAGCTTTCTTT
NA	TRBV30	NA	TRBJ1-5	CAWSGQVDQPQHF	TGTGCCTGGAGTGGTCAGGTCGATCAGCCCCAGCATTTT
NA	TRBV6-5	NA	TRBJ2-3	CASSYSSGITDTQYF	TGTGCCAGCAGTTACTCTAGCGGTATCACAGATACGCAGTATTTT
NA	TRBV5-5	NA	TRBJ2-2	CASSGFGLGVTRTGELFF	TGTGCCAGCAGCGGGTTTGGATTGGGAGTAACCCGGACCGGGGAGCTGTTTTTT
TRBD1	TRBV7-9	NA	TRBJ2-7	CASSWDREYYEQYF	TGTGCCAGCAGCTGGGACAGGGAGTACTACGAGCAGTACTTC
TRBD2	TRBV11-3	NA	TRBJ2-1	CASSFVVGLGVGNEQFF	TGTGCCAGCAGCTTCGTGGTGGGACTAGGGGTTGGCAATGAGCAGTTCTTC
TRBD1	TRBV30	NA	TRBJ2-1	CAWTGTGTFNEQFF	TGTGCCTGGACCGGGACAGGGACCTTCAATGAGCAGTTCTTC
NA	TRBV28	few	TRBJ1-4	CASSPPVGQLSATNEKLFF	TGTGCCAGCAGTCCGCCTGTCGGACAGCTCTCTGCAACTAATGAAAAACTGTTTTTT
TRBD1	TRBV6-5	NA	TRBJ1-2	CASRTGDRARGYTF	TGTGCCAGCAGGACAGGGGATAGGGCGAGAGGCTACACCTTC
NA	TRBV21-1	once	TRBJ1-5	CASSSEDSFSQPQHF	TGTGCCAGCAGTTCCGAGGACAGCTTTTCTCAGCCCCAGCATTTT
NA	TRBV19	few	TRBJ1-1	CASSPGHLGDFF	TGTGCCAGTAGTCCCGGACACCTTGGGGATTTCTTT
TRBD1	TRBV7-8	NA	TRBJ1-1	CASSRDRGGTEAFF	TGTGCCAGCAGCAGGGACAGGGGAGGAACTGAAGCTTTCTTT
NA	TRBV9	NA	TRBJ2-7	CASSASSGYEQYF	TGTGCCAGCAGCGCTAGTAGCGGATACGAGCAGTACTTC
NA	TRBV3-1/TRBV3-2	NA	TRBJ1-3	CASSADSESSGNTIYF	TGTGCCAGCAGCGCAGACAGTGAGAGCTCTGGAAACACCATATATTTT
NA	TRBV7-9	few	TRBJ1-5	CASSFARGGSNQPQHF	TGTGCCAGCAGTTTCGCCCGGGGTGGAAGCAATCAGCCCCAGCATTTT
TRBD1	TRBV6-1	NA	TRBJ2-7	CASSESPPGQGDYEQYF	TGTGCCAGCAGTGAATCACCCCCGGGACAGGGGGACTACGAGCAGTACTTC
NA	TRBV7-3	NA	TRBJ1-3	CASGHSSGNTIYF	TGTGCCAGCGGACACAGCTCTGGAAACACCATATATTTT
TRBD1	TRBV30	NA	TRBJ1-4	CAWRKPGGGEKLFF	TGTGCCTGGAGAAAGCCAGGGGGTGGGGAAAAACTGTTTTTT
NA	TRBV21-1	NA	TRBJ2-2	CASSKRSGGAPNTGELFF	TGTGCCAGCAGCAAACGTAGCGGGGGGGCCCCGAACACCGGGGAGCTGTTTTTT
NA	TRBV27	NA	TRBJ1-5	CASSLTVYSNQPQHF	TGTGCCAGCAGTTTAACTGTGTATAGCAATCAGCCCCAGCATTTT
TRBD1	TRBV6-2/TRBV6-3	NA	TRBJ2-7	CASSPPRTGAEQYF	TGTGCCAGCAGCCCCCCCCGGACAGGGGCCGAGCAGTACTTC
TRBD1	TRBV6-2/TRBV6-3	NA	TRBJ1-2	CASSGQGNYGYTF	TGTGCCAGCAGCGGACAGGGAAACTATGGCTACACCTTC
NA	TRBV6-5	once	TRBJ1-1	CASSHTGSMNTEAFF	TGTGCCAGCAGTCATACGGGGTCCATGAACACTGAAGCTTTCTTT
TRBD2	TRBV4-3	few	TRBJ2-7	CASSQGLAEAYEQYF	TGCGCCAGCAGCCAAGGACTAGCGGAGGCCTACGAGCAGTACTTC
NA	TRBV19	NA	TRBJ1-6	CASSINPAVVSPLHF	TGTGCCAGTAGTATAAATCCGGCGGTGGTTTCACCCCTCCACTTT
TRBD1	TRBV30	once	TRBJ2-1	CAWSLRQGFYNEQFF	TGTGCCTGGAGTCTGAGACAGGGGTTTTACAATGAGCAGTTCTTC
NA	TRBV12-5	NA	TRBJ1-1	CASGSRVTNTEAFF	TGTGCTAGTGGTTCCCGGGTTACAAACACTGAAGCTTTCTTT
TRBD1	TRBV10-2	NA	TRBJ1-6	CASTSTGGTSPLHF	TGCGCCAGCACCTCAACAGGGGGCACTTCACCCCTCCACTTT
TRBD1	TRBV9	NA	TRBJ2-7	CASSVGQGLSYEQYF	TGTGCCAGCAGCGTAGGACAGGGGCTCTCCTACGAGCAGTACTTC
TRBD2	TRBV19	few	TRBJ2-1	CASTLTLAGYNEQFF	TGTGCCAGTACCCTCACCCTAGCGGGGTACAATGAGCAGTTCTTC